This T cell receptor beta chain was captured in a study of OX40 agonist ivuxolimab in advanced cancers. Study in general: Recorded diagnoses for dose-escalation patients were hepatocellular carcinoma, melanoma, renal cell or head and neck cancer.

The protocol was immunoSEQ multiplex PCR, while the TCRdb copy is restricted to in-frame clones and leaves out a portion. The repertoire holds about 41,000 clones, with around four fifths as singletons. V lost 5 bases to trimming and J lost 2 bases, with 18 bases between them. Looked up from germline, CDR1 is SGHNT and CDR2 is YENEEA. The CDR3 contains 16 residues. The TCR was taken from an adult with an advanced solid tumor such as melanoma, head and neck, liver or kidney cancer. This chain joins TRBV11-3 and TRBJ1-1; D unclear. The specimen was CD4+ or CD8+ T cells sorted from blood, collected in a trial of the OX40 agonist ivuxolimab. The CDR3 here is CASSPEDGPRNTEAFF. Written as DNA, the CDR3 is TGTGCCAGCAGCCCCGAGGACGGGCCGCGTAACACTGAAGCTTTCTTT.